Following are 32 T cell receptor beta chains from one sample sequenced in a study of blood T cell repertoires in COVID-19. TCRdb's table, derived via immunoSEQ multiplex PCR, lists solely in-frame clones and lacks some. The data show under 250,000 clones, 70% to 85% seen once. The source material was PBMCs or T cells enriched from blood (not recorded which). The receptors here all came from a woman between 55 and 75 years old who had recovered from COVID-19.

The rearrangement links TRBV19 to TRBJ2-4, with a weak D call TRBD2 (6 bases). The CDR3 has 17 residues. Trimming took 1 base from V and 3 from J, leaving 16 bases between them. CDR1 is LNHDA and CDR2 is SQIVND in the germline V gene (reference sequence). This CDR3 is CASSIGPGTGVKNIQYF. The CDR3 nucleotides are TGTGCCAGTAGTATAGGCCCAGGGACGGGGGTCAAAAACATTCAGTACTTC.

V is TRBV10-3 and J is TRBJ1-2; a possible D gene is TRBD1 (6 bases). CDR1 is ENHRY and CDR2 is SYGVKD in the germline V gene. Trimming removed 2 bases at V and 3 bases at J, with 7 bases between. The CDR3 is made up of 13 amino acids. CDR3 protein: CAISEAGDYGYTF. The DNA for the CDR3 is TGTGCCATCAGTGAGGCAGGGGACTATGGCTACACCTTC.

The chain recombines TRBV9 with TRBJ2-1, with 11 bases matching TRBD2. V trimming: 2 bases; J trimming: 7 bases; junction bases outside the gene matches: 2. Germline V gives CDR1 SGDLS, CDR2 YYNGEE. CDR3 length: 14 residues. The CDR3 DNA is TGTGCCAGCAGCGTCGGGACTAGCGGTAATGAGCAGTTCTTC. This gives the protein CASSVGTSGNEQFF.

The CDR3 DNA sequence: TGTGCCATTTCTGAGGGATACACTGAAGCTTTCTTT. As protein: CAISEGYTEAFF. The chain has TRBV10-3 and TRBJ1-1; unclear D gene. Germline CDR1 is ENHRY and CDR2 is SYGVKD. CDR3 length: 12 residues. Trimming left V 9 bases short and J 3 bases short, with 11 bases between.

The chain carries TRBV3-1 (or the pseudogene TRBV3-2) and TRBJ1-2; tentatively, D is TRBD1 (6 bases). The CDR3 covers 14 residues. The germline gives CDR1 LGHDT, CDR2 YNNKEL (reference sequence). Trimming shortened V by 4 bases and J by 6 bases, and 15 bases separated the two germline ends. The CDR3 coding sequence is TGTGCCAGCAGCCCCCAGGGGAGGGGGAATGGCTACACCTTC. Residues: CASSPQGRGNGYTF.

The chain has TRBV27 and TRBJ1-4, with 7 nucleotides matching TRBD1. V shed 2 bases, J shed 8 bases, and the junction held 5 bases outside the gene matches. The CDR3 has 14 amino acids. The germline CDR1 and CDR2 sequences are MNHEY and SMNVEV (reference sequence). The CDR3 here is CASSLKGAGEKLFF. CDR3 nucleotides: TGTGCCAGCAGTTTAAAGGGGGCGGGGGAAAAACTGTTTTTT.

CDR3 loop: CSVENTGQLRRSTEAFF. CDR3 nucleotides: TGCAGCGTTGAAAATACGGGACAGTTAAGAAGAAGTACTGAAGCTTTCTTT. J is TRBJ1-1 and V is TRBV29-1; TRBD1 agrees at 7 bases. Trimming cost V 2 bases and J 5 bases; bases outside gene matches: 17. From germline, CDR1 is SQVTM and CDR2 ANQGSEA. The CDR3 covers 17 residues.

Concerning this clone itself: The identical CDR3 is also encoded by other nucleotide sequences in the sample. The V gene is TRBV12-3 or TRBV12-4, the J gene TRBJ1-1, with D unclear. Trimming removed 3 bases at V and 5 bases at J, with 4 bases between. This CDR3 contains 11 residues. CDR3 protein: CASSFLTEAFF. CDR3 DNA sequence: TGTGCCAGCAGTTTCCTTACTGAAGCTTTCTTT.

J is TRBJ1-5 and V is TRBV5-6, with 8 bases identical to TRBD1. V lost 6 bases to trimming and J lost 4 bases; unmatched junction nucleotides: 6. Germline CDR1 SGHDT, CDR2 YYEEEE. This CDR3 is built from 14 residues. The chain's CDR3 is CASTLGQVNQPQHF. CDR3 nucleotides: TGTGCCAGCACTCTGGGACAGGTAAATCAGCCCCAGCATTTT. The full variable domain, in which reference TRBV5-6 and TRBJ1-5 provide the parts outside the CDR3, is DAGVTQSPTHLIKTRGQQVTLRCSPKSGHDTVSWYQQALGQGPQFIFQYYEEEERQRGNFPDRFSGHQFPNYSSELNVNALLLGDSALYLCASTLGQVNQPQHFGDGTRLSIL.

The chain combines TRBV9 with TRBJ1-1, with 10 bases matching TRBD1. Germline assignment: CDR1 SGDLS and CDR2 YYNGEE. V gave up 4 bases and J gave up 5 bases; unmatched junction bases: 8. The CDR3 contains 15 residues. The chain's CDR3 is CASSTRDRGGTEAFF. CDR3 coding DNA: TGTGCCAGCAGCACCAGGGACAGGGGAGGTACTGAAGCTTTCTTT.

This chain joins TRBV4-2 and TRBJ2-6; TRBD2 matches at 7 bases. Per the germline V gene, CDR1 is LGHNA and CDR2 is YNFKEQ. The ends lost 1 base at V and 1 base at J; junction bases unmatched: 7. The CDR3 consists of 18 residues. The CDR3 DNA sequence: TGTGCCAGCAGCCAAGTAAAGGGAGGGTTATCTGGGGCCAACGTCCTGACTTTC. It is translated as CASSQVKGGLSGANVLTF.

The V call is TRBV6-5, the J call TRBJ1-6; tentative D call: TRBD1 (5 bases). The length of the CDR3 is 14 residues. V lost 10 bases, J lost 9 bases, and 19 bases lay in between. CDR1 and CDR2 from the germline V gene are MNHEY and SVGAGI. Here the CDR3 DNA reads TGTGCCACCCCGCTTTCCGGGGGTGTTTCACCCCTCCACTTT. Protein product: CATPLSGGVSPLHF.

This clone occurred a few times. The chain couples TRBV7-9 to TRBJ2-1; TRBD2 aligns across 13 bases. This CDR3 comprises 15 residues. J gave up 9 bases and V 6 bases, and 8 bases lay outside the gene matches. Germline V gives CDR1 SEHNR, CDR2 FQNEAQ (reference sequence). The CDR3 nucleotides read TGTGCCAGCAGACGGACTAGCGGGAGCGCGAGTGAGCAGTTCTTC. Translated: CASRRTSGSASEQFF.

The rearrangement uses TRBV19 and TRBJ1-6; D is unclear. This CDR3 is 16 amino acids long. V lost 3 bases and J 9 bases, leaving 18 bases between the germline ends. Looked up from germline, CDR1 is LNHDA and CDR2 is SQIVND (reference sequence). CDR3 sequence: CASSMGRDRRTSPLHF. The DNA of the CDR3 is TGTGCCAGTAGTATGGGGAGGGATCGGCGGACTTCACCCCTCCACTTT.

This chain joins TRBV4-1 and TRBJ1-2; D perhaps matches TRBD1 (5 bases). The CDR3 totals 15 residues. The V gene's germline CDR1 is MGHRA and CDR2 YSYEKL. The V gene lost 0 bases and the J gene lost 5 bases, with 13 bases spanning the gap. The CDR3 bases are TGCGCCAGCAGCCAAGACCCGAGGACATTTTATGGCTACACCTTC. It is translated as CASSQDPRTFYGYTF.

The chain is built from TRBV4-1 and TRBJ2-7; 8 bases are shared with TRBD2. Germline V lookup: CDR1 MGHRA, CDR2 YSYEKL. This CDR3 is built from 15 residues. Germline trimming cut 0 bases from V and 6 bases from J; bases unmatched to any gene: 7. DNA of the CDR3: TGCGCCAGCAGCCAAGATGGACTAGCTCCTGGCGAGCAGTACTTC. Translation gives CASSQDGLAPGEQYF.

This clone was picked up a small number of times. J is TRBJ2-2 and V is TRBV3-1 (or the pseudogene TRBV3-2); a weak D match, TRBD2 (7 bases). The CDR3 spans 17 residues. Germline-derived CDR1 and CDR2 are LGHDT and YNNKEL (reference sequence). The ends were cut back, 4 bases at V and 4 bases at J, with 19 bases in the middle. CDR3 sequence (DNA): TGTGCCAGCAGCCTCAAAGGAGGGGGGGCGGGCACCGGGGAGCTGTTTTTT. The encoded protein is CASSLKGGGAGTGELFF.

V and J are TRBV20-1 and TRBJ2-5, with D tentatively TRBD2 (5 bases). This CDR3 region has 15 residues. V was pared by 3 bases and J by 0 bases, with 14 bases between. Germline V gene sequence: CDR1 DFQATT, CDR2 SNEGSKA (reference sequence). The CDR3 DNA reads TGCAGTGCTAGTCCTAGCTCCTCTTACCAAGAGACCCAGTACTTC. As protein: CSASPSSSYQETQYF.

The chain combines TRBV5-4 with TRBJ1-6, with D possibly being TRBD1 (5 bases). The CDR3 is 14 residues long. Germline V gene sequence: CDR1 SGHNT, CDR2 YYREEE (reference sequence). V lost 4 bases, J lost 9 bases, and 14 bases lay in between. As DNA, the CDR3 is TGTGCCAGCAGCCAGGACACGGGCAGTTCACCCCTCCACTTT. This encodes CASSQDTGSSPLHF.

The chain carries TRBV19 and TRBJ2-5, with 8 bases aligning to TRBD1. This CDR3 is 14 amino acids long. Germline values: CDR1 LNHDA, CDR2 SQIVND (reference sequence). The J segment lost 1 base and the V segment lost 5 bases, leaving 3 bases of the junction unmatched. CDR3: CASSDRGSQETQYF. The CDR3 nucleotides are TGTGCCAGTAGTGACAGGGGTTCCCAAGAGACCCAGTACTTC. The full variable domain, in which reference TRBV19 and TRBJ2-5 provide the parts outside the CDR3, is DGGITQSPKYLFRKEGQNVTLSCEQNLNHDAMYWYRQDPGQGLRLIYYSQIVNDFQKGDIAEGYSVSREKKESFPLTVTSAQKNPTAFYLCASSDRGSQETQYFGPGTRLLVL.

The chain carries TRBV10-3 and TRBJ2-2, with 11 bases matching TRBD2. The V segment lost 6 bases and the J segment 5 bases; nucleotides outside the gene matches: 11. The CDR3 is 17 amino acids. From germline, CDR1 is ENHRY and CDR2 SYGVKD. DNA for the CDR3: TGTGCCATCAGGAGGACTAGCGGGTCGATGAGGACCGGGGAGCTGTTTTTT. Translation gives CAIRRTSGSMRTGELFF.

The chain is built from TRBV5-1 and TRBJ2-2; TRBD2 aligns across 14 bases. V lost 4 bases to trimming and J lost 2 bases; unmatched junction nucleotides: 4. The V gene's germline CDR1 is SGHRS and CDR2 YFSETQ. The CDR3 loop spans 17 amino acids. The CDR3: CASSRGLAGANTGELFF. CDR3 DNA sequence: TGCGCCAGCAGCAGGGGACTAGCGGGAGCCAACACCGGGGAGCTGTTTTTT.

V and J are TRBV19 and TRBJ2-2; 14 bases are shared with TRBD2. The CDR3 covers 16 residues. V was clipped by 9 bases and J by 3 bases; unmatched bases: 6. Germline V gene data show CDR1 as LNHDA and CDR2 as SQIVND (reference sequence). CDR3 in amino acids: CASSRGLAGDTGELFF. CDR3 in DNA: TGTGCCAGCAGCAGGGGACTAGCGGGAGACACCGGGGAGCTGTTTTTT.

This chain joins TRBV5-1 and TRBJ2-7; 13 bases match TRBD2. The V gene's germline CDR1 is SGHRS and CDR2 YFSETQ. Losses at the gene ends were 3 bases for V and 6 bases for J; bases not matched to a gene: 0. This CDR3 contains 13 residues. The CDR3 nucleotides read TGCGCCAGCAGCTGGACTAGCGGGGGCGAGCAGTACTTC. This codes for CASSWTSGGEQYF.

The chain has TRBV4-2 and TRBJ1-2; 8 bases are shared with TRBD1. CDR1 and CDR2 (germline): LGHNA, YNFKEQ. V lost 3 bases and J lost 14; bases outside the gene matches: 5. This CDR3 has 11 residues. The CDR3 loop reads CASSQDRVSTF. The CDR3 nucleotides are TGTGCCAGCAGCCAGGACAGGGTGTCTACCTTC.

CDR3 protein: CASSPLTGGDTEAFF. The CDR3 nucleotides are TGCGCCAGCAGTCCTTTGACAGGGGGCGACACTGAAGCTTTCTTT. The chain couples TRBV10-1 to TRBJ1-1, with 10 positions matching TRBD1. V lost 5 bases and J lost 3; bases outside the gene matches: 6. Per the germline V gene, CDR1 is WNHNN and CDR2 is SYGVQD (reference sequence). This CDR3 region has 15 residues.

In the case of this clone: At one boundary the junction diverges from the germline segment, which might be a read error. The chain uses TRBV4-2 and TRBJ1-2; TRBD1 matches 7 bases. Germline V gives CDR1 LGHNA, CDR2 YNFKEQ. This CDR3 region has 14 residues. CDR3 region: CASRETGSNYRYTF. CDR3 in DNA: TGTGCCAGCAGGGAGACAGGGTCTAACTATCGCTACACCTTC.

The rearrangement joins TRBV13 to TRBJ2-2, with 10 bases fitting TRBD1. V lost 5 bases, J lost 4 bases, and 7 bases stayed unmatched. The CDR3 is 16 residues long. CDR1 and CDR2 from the germline V gene are PRHDT and FYEKMQ (reference sequence). The chain's CDR3 is CASSLDRGRGTGELFF. The DNA of the CDR3 is TGTGCCAGCAGCCTTGACAGGGGGCGAGGCACCGGGGAGCTGTTTTTT.

The chain couples TRBV14 to TRBJ2-2, with D perhaps matching TRBD1 (6 bases). This CDR3 has 16 amino acids. Trimming left V 1 base short and J 6 bases short, with 15 bases between. The germline gives CDR1 SGHDN, CDR2 FVKESK. The CDR3 here is CASSQVIRGMAGELFF. CDR3 bases: TGTGCCAGCAGCCAAGTTATAAGGGGGATGGCCGGGGAGCTGTTTTTT.

The V call is TRBV19, the J call TRBJ1-5, with a possible D match to TRBD1 (5 bases). Germline CDR1 and CDR2: LNHDA and SQIVND (reference sequence). This CDR3 comprises 13 residues. The V and J ends lost 8 bases and 4 bases respectively, with 12 bases between them. As DNA, the CDR3 is TGTGCCAGTGGCCCACAGGCAAATCAGCCCCAGCATTTT. This gives the protein CASGPQANQPQHF.

This chain joins TRBV9 and TRBJ2-7; 13 bases are shared with TRBD2. The V gene end was trimmed by 4 bases and the J gene end by 0 bases; junction bases not matched to a gene: 16. The CDR3 totals 20 residues. CDR1 is SGDLS, CDR2 YYNGEE, per germline. CDR3 DNA sequence: TGTGCCAGCAGCCCCCGAGGTGTGACTAGCGGGAGGCCTAGCTCCTACGAGCAGTACTTC. It translates to CASSPRGVTSGRPSSYEQYF.

The table lists this clone with a count of one. V and J are TRBV5-6 and TRBJ1-2; 7 nucleotides line up with TRBD1. The V gene end was trimmed by 4 bases and the J gene end by 2 bases; junction bases not matched to a gene: 5. Germline lookup yields CDR1 SGHDT and CDR2 YYEEEE. The CDR3 is 14 residues long. The CDR3 nucleotides read TGTGCCAGCAGCAAAAGGACAGGAAACTATGGCTACACCTTC. It codes for CASSKRTGNYGYTF. Full variable domain (missing parts from reference TRBV5-6 and TRBJ1-2): DAGVTQSPTHLIKTRGQQVTLRCSPKSGHDTVSWYQQALGQGPQFIFQYYEEEERQRGNFPDRFSGHQFPNYSSELNVNALLLGDSALYLCASSKRTGNYGYTFGSGTRLTVV.